The clone carrying this T cell receptor (beta chain) was counted at least ten times. Its antigen remains unknown. The data were taken from a study of identical twins. Study-level results: Cross-sectional statistical analysis was relied on for the conclusions, without the same donors being followed.

The CDR3 totals 14 residues. V was clipped by 0 bases and J by 6 bases, with 10 bases between them. Germline V gene lookup returns CDR1 SGDLS and CDR2 YYNGEE. Unique molecular identifiers were in the cDNA, with template-switch universal primer binding. MiXCR was run by TCRdb on the 5' RACE reads, yielding one entry per CDR3 protein. Here the sample spans some 1,700,000 distinct CDR3 sequences, less than 40% being singletons. This chain links TRBV9 with TRBJ2-1, with D perhaps TRBD2 (5 bases). Sequencing used cord blood. The TCR was taken from a newborn girl in good health. This CDR3 is CASSVAASSNEQFF. The CDR3 nucleotides are TGTGCCAGCAGCGTAGCTGCTAGCAGCAATGAGCAGTTCTTC.